What follows describes a single T cell receptor (beta chain). This table comes from immunoSEQ multiplex PCR, and its TCRdb copy is limited to in-frame clones, with some not included. The table has about 320,000 clones, around 83% seen once. This entry belongs to a study of Ad26.COV2.S vaccination and SARS-CoV-2 variants. On the study more broadly: Ad26.COV2.S shots went into the muscle once or twice, 56 days apart.

Treatment in this sample: around 19 received Ad26.COV2.S at low or high dose, single or two shots; about 5 received placebo; per-sample allocation not given. Vaccine and placebo recipients were sampled on day 63 after the first injection. The CDR3 covers 20 residues. Deletions cut 2 bases from V and 0 bases from J, with 25 bases between. Germline CDR1 and CDR2: MNHEY and SVGEGT. The sequences come from peripheral blood, collected in a trial of Ad26.COV2.S vaccine versus placebo. The sequence came from a person aged 18 to 59 who received the Ad26.COV2.S COVID-19 vaccine or a placebo. The chain is built from TRBV6-2 or TRBV6-3 and TRBJ1-1; D possibly corresponds to TRBD1 (6 bases). The CDR3 DNA reads as TGTGCCAGCAGTTACAGTTACTTTAGTATGAGGGGGAGCCTGAACACTGAAGCTTTCTTT. Translating gives CASSYSYFSMRGSLNTEAFF.